These 32 T cell receptor beta chains were sequenced from one sample in a study of blood T cells in healthy people across ages. Using a J-beta primer mix together with a sample-barcoded 5' primer, a second PCR was run for about 6 to 12 cycles. MiXCR was run by TCRdb on the 5' RACE reads, yielding one entry per CDR3 protein. The sample includes about 1.5 million distinct CDR3 sequences, about 45% seen only once; the top ten take around 4%. The sample taken for sequencing was blood. These TCRs come from a woman under 30 in good health.

The V and J genes are TRBV4-3 and TRBJ2-5; 11 bases are shared with TRBD2. The CDR3 is 16 amino acids. V lost 1 base, J lost 1 base, and 2 bases stayed unmatched. Germline V gene lookup returns CDR1 LGHNA and CDR2 YSLEER. The CDR3 bases are TGCGCCAGCAGCCAAGGGACTAGCGGGTTCCAAGAGACCCAGTACTTC. Protein sequence: CASSQGTSGFQETQYF.

This clonotype has only a few counts. The genes are TRBV2 and TRBJ1-2; D gene ambiguous. Germline CDR1 is SNHLY and CDR2 is FYNNEI. The V gene lost 7 bases and the J gene lost 4 bases, with 13 bases spanning the gap. CDR3 size: 13 residues. The CDR3 protein is CASTPGQIYGYTF. CDR3 in DNA: TGTGCCAGCACCCCCGGGCAGATCTATGGCTACACCTTC.

The chain couples TRBV7-2 to TRBJ1-1, with D hard to call. Germline V gene lookup returns CDR1 SGHTA and CDR2 FQGNSA. V dropped 0 bases and J dropped 10 bases, with 12 bases sitting between them. The CDR3 consists of 13 residues. In nucleotides, the CDR3 is TGTGCCAGCAGCTTAGCGGGTGTCGTAGGAGCTTTCTTT. Translated: CASSLAGVVGAFF.

The rearrangement uses TRBV7-2 and TRBJ2-5; 9 positions agree with TRBD1. The CDR3 extends over 18 amino acids. V shed 4 bases, J shed 11 bases, and the junction held 23 bases outside the gene matches. From germline, CDR1 is SGHTA and CDR2 FQGNSA. The CDR3 here is CASSSLLNTGGAYYEQYF. The CDR3 nucleotides read TGTGCCAGCAGCTCCCTCCTCAACACAGGGGGCGCGTATTATGAGCAGTACTTC.

This clonotype was counted a few times. The chain is built from TRBV11-2 and TRBJ2-1; D is ambiguous. CDR3 length equals 13 residues. Germline V gene data show CDR1 as SGHAT and CDR2 as FQNNGV. V gave up 3 bases and J gave up 5 bases, with 8 bases separating them. The CDR3 protein is CASSFWLDNEQFF. Here the CDR3 DNA reads TGTGCCAGCAGCTTTTGGCTTGACAATGAGCAGTTCTTC.

The chain couples TRBV9 to TRBJ2-5, with TRBD2 matching over 9 bases. CDR1 and CDR2 (germline): SGDLS, YYNGEE. This CDR3 contains 16 residues. Unmatched junction bases numbered 15, after V lost 1 base and J lost 11 bases. The CDR3 spells CASSVPSGVTNEGQYF. The DNA for the CDR3 is TGTGCCAGCAGCGTACCTAGCGGGGTAACCAATGAAGGGCAGTACTTC.

In this sample, this clonotype turned up a few times. The chain links TRBV3-1 to TRBJ2-1, with a possible D match to TRBD2 (6 bases). V lost 1 base and J lost 9, with 13 bases in between. CDR3 size: 14 residues. Germline lookup yields CDR1 LGHDT and CDR2 YNNKEL (reference sequence). The CDR3 protein is CASSQGPSAGEQFF. The CDR3, as DNA: TGTGCCAGCAGCCAAGGGCCTAGCGCTGGTGAGCAGTTCTTC.

V usage is TRBV29-1 and J usage is TRBJ1-1; 8 nucleotides agree with TRBD1. Germline CDR1 and CDR2: SQVTM and ANQGSEA. V was pared by 6 bases and J by 11 bases, with 8 bases of the junction left unmatched. The CDR3 sequence is 11 residues long. DNA for the CDR3: TGCAGCGTCATGGACAGGGCGTTTGCTTTCTTT. This encodes CSVMDRAFAFF.

This clonotype was found once. The J gene is TRBJ2-1, the V gene TRBV13, with 7 bases that match TRBD2. The CDR3 runs 17 residues. The V and J ends lost 5 bases and 11 bases, in that order; junction bases with no gene match: 21. Germline-derived CDR1 and CDR2 are PRHDT and FYEKMQ (reference sequence). The CDR3 protein is CASSPQTSPPLKNKQFF. The CDR3 DNA sequence: TGTGCCAGCAGCCCCCAGACTAGCCCACCTTTAAAAAATAAGCAGTTCTTC.

The V gene is TRBV20-1, the J gene TRBJ2-2; 10 nucleotides line up with TRBD1. V lost 4 bases, J lost 4 bases, and 6 bases stayed unmatched. Germline CDR1 DFQATT, CDR2 SNEGSKA (reference sequence). The CDR3 totals 15 residues. The chain's CDR3 is CSAISRDRGTGELFF. The CDR3 coding sequence is TGCAGTGCTATTTCCCGGGACAGGGGCACCGGGGAGCTGTTTTTT.

The genes are TRBV5-6 and TRBJ2-3, with 14 positions matching TRBD2. Trimming at V came to 3 bases and at J to 6 bases, leaving 6 bases not matched to a gene. This CDR3 has 16 residues. Germline CDR1 is SGHDT and CDR2 is YYEEEE. The CDR3 DNA follows: TGTGCCAGCAGCTCGGAAAGACTAGCGGGAGGGGATACGCAGTATTTT. Translating gives CASSSERLAGGDTQYF.

V is TRBV20-1 and J is TRBJ2-1; D remains unclear. V lost 5 bases, J lost 9 bases, and 11 bases lay in between. The CDR3 totals 11 residues. Per germline, CDR1 DFQATT and CDR2 SNEGSKA (reference sequence). The CDR3 protein is CSAGVDLEQFF. The CDR3 DNA follows: TGCAGTGCTGGAGTCGATCTTGAGCAGTTCTTC.

This clonotype was seen a handful of times. The chain joins TRBV3-1 to TRBJ2-4; D may match TRBD1 or TRBD2 (6 bases each). CDR1 is LGHDT and CDR2 is YNNKEL in the germline V gene (reference sequence). V shed 4 bases and J shed 6 bases, with 22 bases lying between them. This CDR3 has 17 amino acids. In DNA, the CDR3 is TGTGCCAGCAGCCCCGGGAGTGGGGGGCTGAATGGAAACATTCAGTACTTC. Amino acid sequence: CASSPGSGGLNGNIQYF.

The chain recombines TRBV14 with TRBJ2-1; possible D gene TRBD1, 6 bases. V lost 2 bases and J lost 4, with 12 bases in between. The CDR3 is 15 amino acids. Germline loops: CDR1 SGHDN, CDR2 FVKESK. CDR3 DNA: TGTGCCAGCAGCCAAACAGGGCCGGGGTACAATGAGCAGTTCTTC. It specifies CASSQTGPGYNEQFF. The whole variable domain, filled in from reference TRBV14 and TRBJ2-1, reads EAGVTQFPSHSVIEKGQTVTLRCDPISGHDNLYWYRRVMGKEIKFLLHFVKESKQDESGMPNNRFLAERTGGTYSTLKVQPAELEDSGVYFCASSQTGPGYNEQFFGPGTRLTVL.

As for this clonotype: A much larger clone sits a single nucleotide away, making a read error possible. This sequence joins TRBV3-1 and TRBJ1-5, with D unclear. Looked up from germline, CDR1 is LGHDT and CDR2 is YNNKEL (reference sequence). The CDR3 length is 15 residues. The CDR3 reads CTSSQGLGPSQPQHF. CDR3 DNA: TGTACCAGCAGCCAAGGGCTGGGCCCAAGTCAGCCCCAGCATTTT.

V gene TRBV29-1 combines with J gene TRBJ2-7; D not certain. The V gene's germline CDR1 is SQVTM and CDR2 ANQGSEA. The CDR3 has 12 residues. With 4 bases removed from V and 7 bases from J, the gap between germline ends came to 14 bases. CDR3 protein: CSVALYYNEQYF. CDR3 nucleotide sequence: TGCAGCGTTGCACTTTACTACAATGAGCAGTACTTC.

The chain carries TRBV10-3 and TRBJ1-2, with 8 nucleotides matching TRBD1. V lost 6 bases to trimming and J lost 8 bases; unmatched junction nucleotides: 5. CDR3 length equals 12 residues. Germline CDR1 reads ENHRY; CDR2 reads SYGVKD. CDR3 bases: TGTGCCATCAGCCCCGGACAGGGAGGCTACACCTTC. The encoded protein is CAISPGQGGYTF.

The chain has TRBV20-1 and TRBJ2-7; 9 nucleotides agree with TRBD1. This CDR3 has 14 amino acids. CDR1 and CDR2 (germline): DFQATT, SNEGSKA (reference sequence). V gave up 5 bases and J gave up 4 bases; unmatched junction bases: 9. CDR3 DNA sequence: TGCAGTGCTTTAGACAGGGGGAGTTTGTACGAGCAGTACTTC. This sequence encodes CSALDRGSLYEQYF.

This chain links TRBV30 with TRBJ2-5, with D unresolved. The CDR3 consists of 13 residues. V was cut by 2 bases and J by 5 bases, with 12 bases left in between. Germline CDR1 and CDR2: GTSNPN and SVGIG (reference sequence). For the CDR3, the DNA is TGTGCCTGGAGTCACCCTGGTGGGGAGACCCAGTACTTC. Protein: CAWSHPGGETQYF.

The chain carries TRBV7-2 and TRBJ2-3; no firm D call. The V gene's germline CDR1 is SGHTA and CDR2 FQGNSA. There are 14 residues in the CDR3. Trimming removed 2 bases from V and 6 bases from J, with 12 bases in between. The CDR3 reads CASSLRNAGDTQYF. The DNA for the CDR3 is TGTGCCAGCAGCTTACGCAATGCAGGCGATACGCAGTATTTT.

In this sample, this clonotype turned up a few times. The chain couples TRBV6-5 to TRBJ1-4; no reliable D call. The CDR3 spans 12 residues. The V and J ends lost 5 bases and 8 bases respectively, with 9 bases between them. Germline CDR1 and CDR2: MNHEY and SVGAGI. The CDR3 DNA is TGTGCCAGCAGTCCCGCGCGAGAAAAACTGTTTTTT. It translates to CASSPAREKLFF.

This clonotype was found a few times. The chain joins TRBV10-3 to TRBJ2-1, with D uncertain. V lost 3 bases to trimming and J lost 6 bases, with 12 bases between them. Germline-derived CDR1 and CDR2 are ENHRY and SYGVKD. CDR3 size: 14 residues. The CDR3 DNA sequence: TGTGCCATCAGTGAACAAGGGTCCGTCAATGAGCAGTTCTTC. This gives the protein CAISEQGSVNEQFF.

This clonotype was recorded a few times. J is TRBJ2-3 and V is TRBV20-1; 9 bases fit TRBD2. The germline gives CDR1 DFQATT, CDR2 SNEGSKA (reference sequence). The length of the CDR3 is 16 residues. V lost 0 bases, J lost 0 bases, and 4 bases stayed unmatched. In DNA form, the CDR3 reads TGCAGTGCTAGAGAGCTAGCGGGGTATAGCACAGATACGCAGTATTTT. Protein product: CSARELAGYSTDTQYF.

The chain has TRBV4-3 and TRBJ2-3; D gene uncertain. Trimming shortened V by 1 base and J by 2 bases, and 4 bases separated the two germline ends. In germline, CDR1 is LGHNA, CDR2 YSLEER. The CDR3 spans 13 residues. In DNA, the CDR3 is TGCGCCAGCAGCCAAGCCCACACAGATACGCAGTATTTT. Its translation: CASSQAHTDTQYF.

This clonotype occurred a few times. The J gene is TRBJ2-1, the V gene TRBV24-1; TRBD2 matches 7 bases. The CDR3 contains 16 residues. The V gene end was trimmed by 4 bases and the J gene end by 3 bases; junction bases not matched to a gene: 8. Germline-derived CDR1 and CDR2 are KGHDR and SFDVKD. Here the CDR3 reads CATSDSIAGHYNEQFF. DNA for the CDR3: TGTGCCACCAGTGACTCGATAGCGGGCCACTACAATGAGCAGTTCTTC.

A remark on this clonotype: The junction departs from the called germline gene at one end, perhaps through a read error. This chain uses TRBV29-1 with TRBJ1-2; no clear D. Germline V gene lookup returns CDR1 SQVTM and CDR2 ANQGSEA. CDR3 length: 12 residues. The CDR3 DNA sequence: TGCGGCGTTGGAGGCACTAACTATGGCTACACCTTC. Amino acids: CGVGGTNYGYTF.

This rearrangement joins TRBV7-3 to TRBJ1-1; unclear D gene. The CDR3 spans 13 residues. V dropped 5 bases and J dropped 11 bases, with 18 bases sitting between them. The V gene's germline CDR1 is SGHTA and CDR2 FQGTGA. The CDR3: CASSPEGGSQAFF. The CDR3 DNA reads as TGTGCCAGCAGCCCGGAAGGAGGGTCCCAGGCTTTCTTT.

The chain employs TRBV20-1 and TRBJ2-7; D might be TRBD1 (5 bases). This CDR3 region has 12 residues. V was trimmed by 3 bases and J by 3 bases, leaving 9 bases between them. CDR1 DFQATT and CDR2 SNEGSKA come from the germline V gene (reference sequence). Here the CDR3 reads CSASGTGYEQYF. The CDR3 DNA reads as TGCAGTGCTAGTGGCACAGGCTACGAGCAGTACTTC.

This clonotype showed up just a few times. The chain uses TRBV4-1 and TRBJ2-3; unclear D gene. Between the trimmed V and J ends, which lost 5 bases and 2 bases, there was a span of 8 bases. The CDR3 consists of 13 residues. The germline V gene has CDR1 MGHRA and CDR2 YSYEKL. In nucleotides, the CDR3 is TGCGCCAGCAGCTCCACCTTCACAGATACGCAGTATTTT. Its protein product is CASSSTFTDTQYF.

V usage is TRBV20-1 and J usage is TRBJ1-2; D unresolved. V was pared by 0 bases and J by 6 bases, with 8 bases between. This CDR3 spans 12 amino acids. Germline V gene lookup returns CDR1 DFQATT and CDR2 SNEGSKA (reference sequence). This CDR3 reads CSARDPRHGYTF. The DNA of the CDR3 is TGCAGTGCTAGAGATCCACGTCATGGCTACACCTTC.

This chain links TRBV13 with TRBJ1-1; 8 bases fit TRBD1. Losses at the gene ends were 8 bases for V and 5 bases for J; bases not matched to a gene: 22. Germline V gives CDR1 PRHDT, CDR2 FYEKMQ (reference sequence). This CDR3 has 18 amino acids. The CDR3, as DNA: TGTGCCAGCGGCGAGGACAGGGTGAACACTCCCACCCTAACTGAAGCTTTCTTT. Amino acid sequence: CASGEDRVNTPTLTEAFF.

The CDR3 nucleotides are TGTGCCAGCAGCCAACTGACAGGGGGCGAGCAGTACTTC. Amino acid sequence: CASSQLTGGEQYF. The V gene is TRBV4-2, the J gene TRBJ2-4; 9 nucleotides line up with TRBD1. The DNA matches TRBJ2-7 better at its end, which makes the J call doubtful. The CDR3 spans 13 residues. The germline V gene encodes CDR1 LGHNA and CDR2 YNFKEQ.